This entry is about one T cell receptor beta chain. Its antigen remains unidentified. The sample originates from a study of Graves' ophthalmopathy and Graves' hyperthyroidism. Whole-study results and caveats: A model built from 13 signatures distinguished ophthalmopathy from stable hyperthyroidism with 85% to 90% sensitivity and around 78% specificity.

In germline, CDR1 is MNHEY, CDR2 SMNVEV (reference sequence). The CDR3 covers 16 residues. The V end lost 3 bases, the J end lost 0 bases, and 12 bases lay between the germline ends. The authors amplified TCR beta CDR3 regions, and they did so from RNA transcripts for repertoire sequencing. Second-round multiplex PCR followed a first-round RT-PCR using HTBI primers. Via MiXCR, TCRdb re-called the multiplex PCR reads, giving one row per CDR3 protein. The table lists more than 300,000 distinct CDR3 sequences, less than 20% of them singletons. The clonotype originates from a woman aged 18 to 35 with stable Graves' hyperthyroidism. V and J are TRBV27 and TRBJ1-5; D call uncertain. Sequenced input: peripheral blood. CDR3 DNA: TGTGCCAGCAGTTTGGGTCCCGTTTATAGCAATCAGCCCCAGCATTTT. Amino acids: CASSLGPVYSNQPQHF.